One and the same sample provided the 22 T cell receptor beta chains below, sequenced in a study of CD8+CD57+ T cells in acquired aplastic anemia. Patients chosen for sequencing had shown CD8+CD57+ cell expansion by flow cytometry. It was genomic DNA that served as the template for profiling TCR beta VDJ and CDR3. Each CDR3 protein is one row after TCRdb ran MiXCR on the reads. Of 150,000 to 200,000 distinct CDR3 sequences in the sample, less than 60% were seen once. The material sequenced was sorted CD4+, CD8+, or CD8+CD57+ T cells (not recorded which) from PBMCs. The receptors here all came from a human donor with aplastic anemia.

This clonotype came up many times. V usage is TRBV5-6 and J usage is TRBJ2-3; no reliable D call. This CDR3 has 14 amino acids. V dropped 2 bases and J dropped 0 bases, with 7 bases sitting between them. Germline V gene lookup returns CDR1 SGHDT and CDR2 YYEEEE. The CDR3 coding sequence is TGTGCCAGCAGCTTTGACCTTAGCACAGATACGCAGTATTTT. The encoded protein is CASSFDLSTDTQYF. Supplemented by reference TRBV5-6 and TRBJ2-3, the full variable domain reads DAGVTQSPTHLIKTRGQQVTLRCSPKSGHDTVSWYQQALGQGPQFIFQYYEEEERQRGNFPDRFSGHQFPNYSSELNVNALLLGDSALYLCASSFDLSTDTQYFGPGTRLTVL.

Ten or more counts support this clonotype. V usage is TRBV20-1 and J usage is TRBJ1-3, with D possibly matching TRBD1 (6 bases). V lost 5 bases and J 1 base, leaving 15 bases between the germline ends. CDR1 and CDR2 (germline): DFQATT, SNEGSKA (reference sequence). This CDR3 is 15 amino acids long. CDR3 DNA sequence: TGCAGTGCTTGGAGGGGGGGATTATCTGGAAACACCATATATTTT. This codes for CSAWRGGLSGNTIYF.

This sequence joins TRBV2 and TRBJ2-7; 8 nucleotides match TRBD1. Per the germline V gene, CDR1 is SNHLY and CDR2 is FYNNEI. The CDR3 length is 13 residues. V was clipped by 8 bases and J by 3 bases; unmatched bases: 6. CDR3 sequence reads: CASHGQGDYEQYF. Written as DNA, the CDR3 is TGTGCCAGCCACGGACAGGGCGACTACGAGCAGTACTTC.

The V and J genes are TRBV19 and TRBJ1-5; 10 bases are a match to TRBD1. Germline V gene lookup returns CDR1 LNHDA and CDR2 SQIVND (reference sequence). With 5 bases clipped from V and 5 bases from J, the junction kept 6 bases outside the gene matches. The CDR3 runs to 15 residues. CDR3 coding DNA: TGTGCCAGTAGTCCTGGGACAGGGGTGTATCAGCCCCAGCATTTT. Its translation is CASSPGTGVYQPQHF.

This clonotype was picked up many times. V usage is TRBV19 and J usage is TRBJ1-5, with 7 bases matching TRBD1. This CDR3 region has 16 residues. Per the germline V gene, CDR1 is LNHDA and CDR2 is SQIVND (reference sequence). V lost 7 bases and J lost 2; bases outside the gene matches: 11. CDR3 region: CASTLEGQGGNQPQHF. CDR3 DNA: TGTGCCAGTACTCTAGAAGGCCAGGGGGGCAATCAGCCCCAGCATTTT.

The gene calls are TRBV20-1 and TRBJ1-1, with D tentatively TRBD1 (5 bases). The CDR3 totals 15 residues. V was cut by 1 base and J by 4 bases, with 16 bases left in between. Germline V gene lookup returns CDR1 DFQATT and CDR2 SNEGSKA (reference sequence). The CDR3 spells CSARAGGAGGTEAFF. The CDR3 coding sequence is TGCAGTGCTAGAGCCGGAGGGGCGGGTGGCACTGAAGCTTTCTTT.

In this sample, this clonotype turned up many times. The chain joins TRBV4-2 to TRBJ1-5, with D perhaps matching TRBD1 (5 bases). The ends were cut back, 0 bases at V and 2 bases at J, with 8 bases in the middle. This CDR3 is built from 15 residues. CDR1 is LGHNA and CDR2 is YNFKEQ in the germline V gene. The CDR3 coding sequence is TGTGCCAGCAGCCAAGAGACGGGGGGCAATCAGCCCCAGCATTTT. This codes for CASSQETGGNQPQHF.

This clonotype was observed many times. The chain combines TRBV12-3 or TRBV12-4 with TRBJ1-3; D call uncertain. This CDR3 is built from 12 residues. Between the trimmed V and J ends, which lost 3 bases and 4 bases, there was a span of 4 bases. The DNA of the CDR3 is TGTGCCAGCAGTTTGTTAGGAAACACCATATATTTT. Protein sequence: CASSLLGNTIYF.

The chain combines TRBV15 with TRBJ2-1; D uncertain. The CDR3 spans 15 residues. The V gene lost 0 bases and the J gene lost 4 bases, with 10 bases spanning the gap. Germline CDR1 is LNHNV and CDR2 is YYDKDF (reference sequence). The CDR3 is CATSRDGRSYNEQFF. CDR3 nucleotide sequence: TGTGCCACCAGCAGAGATGGTAGATCGTACAATGAGCAGTTCTTC.

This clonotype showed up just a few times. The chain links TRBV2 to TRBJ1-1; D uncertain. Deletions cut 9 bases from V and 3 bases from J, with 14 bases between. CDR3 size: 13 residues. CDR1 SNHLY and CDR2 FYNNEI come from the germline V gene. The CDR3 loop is CASNVSRDTEAFF. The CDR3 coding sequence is TGTGCCAGTAATGTAAGTAGGGACACTGAAGCTTTCTTT.

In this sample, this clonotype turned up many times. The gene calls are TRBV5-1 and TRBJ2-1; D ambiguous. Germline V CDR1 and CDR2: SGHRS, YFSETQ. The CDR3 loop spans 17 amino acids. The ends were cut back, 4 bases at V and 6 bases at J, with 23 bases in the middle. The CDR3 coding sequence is TGCGCCAGCAGCCCGGATAGAGGTAGCTCGTTCCCCAATGAGCAGTTCTTC. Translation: CASSPDRGSSFPNEQFF. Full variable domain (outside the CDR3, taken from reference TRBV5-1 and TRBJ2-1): KAGVTQTPRYLIKTRGQQVTLSCSPISGHRSVSWYQQTPGQGLQFLFEYFSETQRNKGNFPGRFSGRQFSNSRSEMNVSTLELGDSALYLCASSPDRGSSFPNEQFFGPGTRLTVL.

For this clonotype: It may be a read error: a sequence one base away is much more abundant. The CDR3 spells CASKLAGTQYF. The CDR3 DNA reads as TGTGCCAGCAAACTGGCAGGTACGCAGTATTTT. This chain uses TRBV6-2 or TRBV6-3 with TRBJ2-3; D is unresolved. The CDR3 extends over 11 amino acids. Trimming took 7 bases from V and 8 from J, leaving 10 bases between them. CDR1 and CDR2 from the germline V gene are MNHEY and SVGEGT.

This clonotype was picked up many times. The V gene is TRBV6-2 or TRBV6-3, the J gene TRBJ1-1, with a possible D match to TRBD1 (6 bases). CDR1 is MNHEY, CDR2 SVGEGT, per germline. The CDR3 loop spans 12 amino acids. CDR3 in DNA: TGTGCTACGACAGGACCTTACACTGAAGCTTTCTTT. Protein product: CATTGPYTEAFF.

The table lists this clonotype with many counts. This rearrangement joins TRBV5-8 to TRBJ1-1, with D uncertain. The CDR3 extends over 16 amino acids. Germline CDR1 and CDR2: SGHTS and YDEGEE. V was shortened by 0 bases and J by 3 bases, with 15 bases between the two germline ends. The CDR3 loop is CASSLGFRASDTEAFF. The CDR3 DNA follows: TGTGCCAGCAGCTTGGGGTTCAGAGCTTCGGACACTGAAGCTTTCTTT.

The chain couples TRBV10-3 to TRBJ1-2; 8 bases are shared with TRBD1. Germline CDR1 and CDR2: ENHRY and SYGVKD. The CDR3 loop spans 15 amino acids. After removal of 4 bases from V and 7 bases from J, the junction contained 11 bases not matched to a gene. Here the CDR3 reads CAISATTGEDSGYTF. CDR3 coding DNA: TGTGCCATCAGTGCCACGACAGGGGAAGATAGTGGCTACACCTTC.

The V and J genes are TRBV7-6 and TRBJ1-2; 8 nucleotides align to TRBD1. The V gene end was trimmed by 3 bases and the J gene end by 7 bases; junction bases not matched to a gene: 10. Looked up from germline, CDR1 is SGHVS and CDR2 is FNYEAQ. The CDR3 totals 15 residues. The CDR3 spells CASSLRLQGESGYTF. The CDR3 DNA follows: TGTGCCAGCAGCTTGCGACTACAGGGGGAGAGTGGCTACACCTTC. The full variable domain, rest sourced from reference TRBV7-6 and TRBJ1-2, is GAGVSQSPRYKVTKRGQDVALRCDPISGHVSLYWYRQALGQGPEFLTYFNYEAQQDKSGLPNDRFSAERPEGSISTLTIQRTEQRDSAMYRCASSLRLQGESGYTFGSGTRLTVV.

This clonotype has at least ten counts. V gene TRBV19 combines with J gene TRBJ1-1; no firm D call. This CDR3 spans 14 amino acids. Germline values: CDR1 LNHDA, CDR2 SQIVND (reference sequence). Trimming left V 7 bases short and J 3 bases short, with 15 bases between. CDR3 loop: CASNPGRRDTEAFF. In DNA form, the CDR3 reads TGTGCCAGTAATCCGGGCAGGAGGGACACTGAAGCTTTCTTT.

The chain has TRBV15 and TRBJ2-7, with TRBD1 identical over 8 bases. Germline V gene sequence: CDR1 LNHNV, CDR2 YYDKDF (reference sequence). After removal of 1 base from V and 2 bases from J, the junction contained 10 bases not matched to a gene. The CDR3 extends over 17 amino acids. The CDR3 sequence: CATSRASGQGLAYEQYF. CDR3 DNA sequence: TGTGCCACCAGCAGAGCCTCAGGACAGGGTCTTGCCTACGAGCAGTACTTC.

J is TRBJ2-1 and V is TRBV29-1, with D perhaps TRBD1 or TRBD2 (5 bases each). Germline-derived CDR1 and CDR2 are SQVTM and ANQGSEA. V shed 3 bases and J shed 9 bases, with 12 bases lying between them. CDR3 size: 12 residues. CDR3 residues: CSVEERGGEQFF. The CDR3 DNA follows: TGCAGCGTTGAGGAACGGGGCGGTGAGCAGTTCTTC.

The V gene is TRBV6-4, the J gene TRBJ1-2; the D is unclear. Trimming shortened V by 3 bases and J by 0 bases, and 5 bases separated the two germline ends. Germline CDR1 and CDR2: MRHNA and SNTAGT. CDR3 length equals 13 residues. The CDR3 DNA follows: TGTGCCAGCAGTGATGGTTCTAACTATGGCTACACCTTC. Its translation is CASSDGSNYGYTF.

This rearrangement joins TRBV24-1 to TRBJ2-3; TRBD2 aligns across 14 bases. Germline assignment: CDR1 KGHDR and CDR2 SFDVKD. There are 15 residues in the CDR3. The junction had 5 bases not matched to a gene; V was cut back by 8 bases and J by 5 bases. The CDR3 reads CATTTGTSGRDTQYF. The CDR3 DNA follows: TGTGCCACCACGACAGGGACTAGCGGGAGAGATACGCAGTATTTT.

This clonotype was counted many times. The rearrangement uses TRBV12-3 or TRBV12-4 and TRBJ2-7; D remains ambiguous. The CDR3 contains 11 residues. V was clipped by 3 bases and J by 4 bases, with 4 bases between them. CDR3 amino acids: CASSFGYEQYF. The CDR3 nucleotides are TGTGCCAGCAGTTTTGGTTACGAGCAGTACTTC.